This is a list of T cell receptor beta chains from one sample in a study of blood T cell repertoires in COVID-19. The protocol was immunoSEQ multiplex PCR, while the TCRdb copy is restricted to in-frame clones and leaves out a portion. The repertoire holds 230,000 or so clones, with 89% as singletons. The sequenced material came from peripheral blood. The origin of the receptors is a woman aged 40 to 55 who had recovered from COVID-19. CDR3s include the opening cysteine and the closing phenylalanine or tryptophan. The order of the fields is CDR3 protein, CDR3 DNA, CDR3 length, V gene, clone size, J gene, D gene. D genes are given only for firm matches. The size of a clone is reported for some rows only, either as once, few or many, or as a class for expanded clones.

cdr3_aa: CASSLDTGNTEAFF
cdr3_nt: TGTGCCAGCAGCCTTGATACAGGGAACACTGAAGCTTTCTTT
cdr3_length: 14
v_call: TRBV7-2
clone_size: -
j_call: TRBJ1-1
d_call: -

cdr3_aa: CASEWKGENIQYF
cdr3_nt: TGTGCCAGCGAATGGAAAGGGGAAAACATTCAGTACTTC
cdr3_length: 13
v_call: TRBV12-3/TRBV12-4
clone_size: -
j_call: TRBJ2-4
d_call: -

cdr3_aa: CASSINQGRSNQPQHF
cdr3_nt: TGTGCCAGTAGTATAAATCAGGGCAGGAGCAATCAGCCCCAGCATTTT
cdr3_length: 16
v_call: TRBV19
clone_size: -
j_call: TRBJ1-5
d_call: -

cdr3_aa: CASSVNSDSGELFF
cdr3_nt: TGTGCCAGCAGCGTTAACTCGGACTCCGGGGAGCTGTTTTTT
cdr3_length: 14
v_call: TRBV9
clone_size: once
j_call: TRBJ2-2
d_call: -

cdr3_aa: CASSLGPGQYNEQFF
cdr3_nt: TGTGCCAGCAGCTTAGGCCCGGGACAATACAATGAGCAGTTCTTC
cdr3_length: 15
v_call: TRBV11-2
clone_size: -
j_call: TRBJ2-1
d_call: -

cdr3_aa: CASSLGPPGGSGNTEAFF
cdr3_nt: TGCGCCAGCAGCTTAGGGCCCCCGGGAGGGTCGGGGAACACTGAAGCTTTCTTT
cdr3_length: 18
v_call: TRBV5-1
clone_size: -
j_call: TRBJ1-1
d_call: -

cdr3_aa: CASSVRGRKETQYF
cdr3_nt: TGTGCCAGCAGCGTAAGGGGCCGAAAAGAGACCCAGTACTTC
cdr3_length: 14
v_call: TRBV13
clone_size: -
j_call: TRBJ2-5
d_call: -

cdr3_aa: CASSLTGGTEAFF
cdr3_nt: TGTGCCAGCAGTTTAACAGGGGGCACTGAAGCTTTCTTT
cdr3_length: 13
v_call: TRBV6-5
clone_size: -
j_call: TRBJ1-1
d_call: TRBD1

cdr3_aa: CASSPSDRAYGYTF
cdr3_nt: TGTGCCAGCTCACCCTCGGACAGGGCCTATGGCTACACCTTC
cdr3_length: 14
v_call: TRBV18
clone_size: once
j_call: TRBJ1-2
d_call: TRBD1

cdr3_aa: CASSQTDTTASYNEQFF
cdr3_nt: TGCGCCAGCAGCCAAACCGACACAACGGCCTCCTACAATGAGCAGTTCTTC
cdr3_length: 17
v_call: TRBV4-1
clone_size: -
j_call: TRBJ2-1
d_call: -

cdr3_aa: CATSRETSGGYIQYF
cdr3_nt: TGTGCCACCAGCAGAGAAACTTCGGGGGGGTACATTCAGTACTTC
cdr3_length: 15
v_call: TRBV15
clone_size: -
j_call: TRBJ2-4
d_call: TRBD2

cdr3_aa: CASRRRGATNEKLFF
cdr3_nt: TGTGCCAGTCGGCGGCGTGGTGCAACTAATGAAAAACTGTTTTTT
cdr3_length: 15
v_call: TRBV19
clone_size: -
j_call: TRBJ1-4
d_call: -

cdr3_aa: CASSTGPLGTGELFF
cdr3_nt: TGCGCCAGCAGTACAGGGCCACTGGGCACCGGGGAGCTGTTTTTT
cdr3_length: 15
v_call: TRBV10-2
clone_size: once
j_call: TRBJ2-2
d_call: -

cdr3_aa: CASSPLTGWKNTEAFF
cdr3_nt: TGCGCCAGCAGCCCTCTGACAGGGTGGAAGAACACTGAAGCTTTCTTT
cdr3_length: 16
v_call: TRBV5-1
clone_size: -
j_call: TRBJ1-1
d_call: TRBD1

cdr3_aa: CASSSGGRNIQYF
cdr3_nt: TGTGCCAGCAGTTCAGGGGGACGGAACATTCAGTACTTC
cdr3_length: 13
v_call: TRBV11-2
clone_size: once
j_call: TRBJ2-4
d_call: TRBD1

cdr3_aa: CASETTDRGSYEQYF
cdr3_nt: TGTGCCTCCGAGACAACGGACAGGGGATCCTACGAGCAGTACTTC
cdr3_length: 15
v_call: TRBV30
clone_size: -
j_call: TRBJ2-7
d_call: TRBD1

cdr3_aa: CAVEGARNTEAFF
cdr3_nt: TGTGCCGTCGAGGGGGCGAGGAACACTGAAGCTTTCTTT
cdr3_length: 13
v_call: TRBV19
clone_size: -
j_call: TRBJ1-1
d_call: TRBD1

cdr3_aa: CATSSRLAGTDTQYF
cdr3_nt: TGTGCCACCAGCAGCAGACTAGCGGGAACAGATACGCAGTATTTT
cdr3_length: 15
v_call: TRBV15
clone_size: -
j_call: TRBJ2-3
d_call: TRBD2

cdr3_aa: CASSLVGGQPGYTF
cdr3_nt: TGTGCCAGCAGTTTAGTAGGGGGACAGCCTGGCTACACCTTC
cdr3_length: 14
v_call: TRBV27
clone_size: -
j_call: TRBJ1-2
d_call: TRBD1

cdr3_aa: CASSLYPDQPQHF
cdr3_nt: TGTGCCAGCAGCTTGTATCCAGATCAGCCCCAGCATTTT
cdr3_length: 13
v_call: TRBV5-6
clone_size: once
j_call: TRBJ1-5
d_call: -

cdr3_aa: CASRRQRSYNSPLHF
cdr3_nt: TGTGCCAGCAGGAGACAGAGGTCCTATAATTCACCCCTCCACTTT
cdr3_length: 15
v_call: TRBV6-5
clone_size: once
j_call: TRBJ1-6
d_call: -

cdr3_aa: CASSKDNLNTGELFF
cdr3_nt: TGTGCCAGCAGCAAGGACAACCTGAACACCGGGGAGCTGTTTTTT
cdr3_length: 15
v_call: TRBV7-2
clone_size: once
j_call: TRBJ2-2
d_call: -

cdr3_aa: CASSLRTSGANEQFF
cdr3_nt: TGTGCCAGCAGCTTGAGGACTAGCGGGGCCAATGAGCAGTTCTTC
cdr3_length: 15
v_call: TRBV5-6
clone_size: -
j_call: TRBJ2-1
d_call: TRBD2

cdr3_aa: CASSPQPAGNTEAFF
cdr3_nt: TGTGCCAGCAGCCCCCAACCGGCAGGGAACACTGAAGCTTTCTTT
cdr3_length: 15
v_call: TRBV9
clone_size: -
j_call: TRBJ1-1
d_call: -

cdr3_aa: CASLTGKGFGYTF
cdr3_nt: TGTGCCAGCTTGACAGGGAAGGGTTTTGGCTACACCTTC
cdr3_length: 13
v_call: TRBV6-5
clone_size: -
j_call: TRBJ1-2
d_call: TRBD1

cdr3_aa: CASSYSWEQPQHF
cdr3_nt: TGTGCCAGCAGTTACTCGTGGGAGCAGCCCCAGCATTTT
cdr3_length: 13
v_call: TRBV6-5
clone_size: -
j_call: TRBJ1-5
d_call: -

cdr3_aa: CASSLGSGSSTDTQYF
cdr3_nt: TGTGCCAGCAGCTTAGGTAGCGGCTCCAGCACAGATACGCAGTATTTT
cdr3_length: 16
v_call: TRBV11-2
clone_size: once
j_call: TRBJ2-3
d_call: -

cdr3_aa: CAWSSGSSFSYNEQFF
cdr3_nt: TGTGCCTGGAGTTCCGGGAGCTCGTTCTCCTACAATGAGCAGTTCTTC
cdr3_length: 16
v_call: TRBV30
clone_size: -
j_call: TRBJ2-1
d_call: -

cdr3_aa: CASSPFSGETHSGNTIYF
cdr3_nt: TGTGCCAGCTCACCGTTCTCGGGAGAGACTCACTCTGGAAACACCATATATTTT
cdr3_length: 18
v_call: TRBV18
clone_size: -
j_call: TRBJ1-3
d_call: -

cdr3_aa: CASSSGTRGFGTQYF
cdr3_nt: TGTGCCAGCAGCTCCGGGACTAGAGGGTTCGGGACCCAGTACTTC
cdr3_length: 15
v_call: TRBV7-2
clone_size: -
j_call: TRBJ2-5
d_call: TRBD2

cdr3_aa: CATSGEVRETQYF
cdr3_nt: TGTGCCACCAGCGGTGAGGTACGAGAGACCCAGTACTTC
cdr3_length: 13
v_call: TRBV15
clone_size: -
j_call: TRBJ2-5
d_call: -

cdr3_aa: CASSLAGRGYTF
cdr3_nt: TGTGCCAGCAGTTTGGCAGGTCGGGGCTACACCTTC
cdr3_length: 12
v_call: TRBV12-3/TRBV12-4
clone_size: -
j_call: TRBJ1-2
d_call: -